The 15 T cell receptor beta chains below all came from one sample that was sequenced in a study of read filtering for tumor transcriptome and immune sequencing. Molecular barcoded adaptors covering alpha/delta and beta/gamma chains were used on 400 to 450 ng RNA. TCRdb fed the reads into MiXCR, producing one record per CDR3 protein. The sample holds more than 55,000 distinct CDR3 sequences; 15% to 20% are singletons and the top ten take under 13%. Sequenced: a population of CD138-negative cells sorted from bone marrow. The receptors come from a donor aged 40 or older with multiple myeloma.

This chain links TRBV6-1 with TRBJ2-2; D ambiguous. V was trimmed by 4 bases and J by 5 bases, leaving 8 bases between them. There are 13 residues in the CDR3. From germline, CDR1 is MNHNS and CDR2 SASEGT. The CDR3 DNA sequence: TGTGCCAGCAGTGGAGCCGGGACCGGGGAGCTGTTTTTT. Translated, it gives CASSGAGTGELFF.

This clonotype was picked up many times. The rearrangement links TRBV2 to TRBJ2-1; D may be TRBD2 (5 bases). This CDR3 is built from 14 residues. Germline V lookup: CDR1 SNHLY, CDR2 FYNNEI. Trimming stripped 6 bases from V and 7 bases from J, with 16 bases between. CDR3 protein: CASREVTPSNEQFF. Written as DNA, the CDR3 is TGTGCCAGCAGGGAGGTAACCCCGAGTAATGAGCAGTTCTTC.

This clonotype occurred many times. The chain combines TRBV20-1 with TRBJ2-7, with a weak D call TRBD2 (6 bases). Germline CDR1 DFQATT, CDR2 SNEGSKA (reference sequence). V lost 1 base to trimming and J lost 6 bases, with 16 bases between them. CDR3 length equals 14 residues. Written as DNA, the CDR3 is TGCAGTGCTAGAGGAAGGGGAGGCGTTCCCGAGCAGTACTTC. Translated, it gives CSARGRGGVPEQYF.

Points on this clonotype: This may be a read error, as it is one base from a much larger clone. V and J are TRBV27 and TRBJ2-4; TRBD1 matches at 7 bases. The germline V gene has CDR1 MNHEY and CDR2 SMNVEV (reference sequence). This CDR3 has 15 amino acids. CDR3 in DNA: TGTGCCAGCAGTCGGAACAGGGGTTCCAAAACCATTCAGTACTTC. Protein sequence: CASSRNRGSKTIQYF.

At least ten counts were recorded for this clonotype. The chain links TRBV7-2 to TRBJ2-1; 7 bases agree with TRBD2. Germline V CDR1 and CDR2: SGHTA, FQGNSA. The CDR3 contains 14 residues. The V and J ends lost 5 bases and 6 bases, in that order; junction bases with no gene match: 7. The CDR3 bases are TGTGCCAGCAGCCGGAGCGGGATAGGCAATGAGCAGTTCTTC. It specifies CASSRSGIGNEQFF.

This clonotype was found a few times. V gene TRBV5-1 combines with J gene TRBJ1-2; D is unclear. This CDR3 comprises 14 residues. Germline CDR1 SGHRS, CDR2 YFSETQ. V was shortened by 4 bases and J by 0 bases, with 10 bases between the two germline ends. CDR3 DNA: TGCGCCAGCAGCCCGAGGCAGGCTAACTATGGCTACACCTTC. Its protein product is CASSPRQANYGYTF.

This clonotype was seen more than once but under ten times. The rearrangement joins TRBV5-1 to TRBJ2-2; 8 bases map to TRBD1. The ends lost 4 bases at V and 1 base at J; junction bases unmatched: 6. The length of the CDR3 is 16 residues. CDR1 is SGHRS, CDR2 YFSETQ, per germline. CDR3 region: CASSPKGQGNTGELFF. DNA for the CDR3: TGCGCCAGCAGCCCGAAAGGACAGGGGAACACCGGGGAGCTGTTTTTT. The full variable domain, in which reference TRBV5-1 and TRBJ2-2 provide the parts outside the CDR3, is KAGVTQTPRYLIKTRGQQVTLSCSPISGHRSVSWYQQTPGQGLQFLFEYFSETQRNKGNFPGRFSGRQFSNSRSEMNVSTLELGDSALYLCASSPKGQGNTGELFFGEGSRLTVL.

This clonotype was found many times. This chain uses TRBV2 with TRBJ2-7; 7 positions agree with TRBD2. J was trimmed by 0 bases and V by 8 bases; bases with no gene match: 1. The CDR3 is made up of 12 amino acids. Germline loops: CDR1 SNHLY, CDR2 FYNNEI. This chain's CDR3 is CASSGGSYEQYF. CDR3 coding DNA: TGTGCCAGCTCGGGGGGCTCCTACGAGCAGTACTTC.

The genes are TRBV5-1 and TRBJ1-1, with D perhaps TRBD1 (5 bases). CDR3 length equals 16 residues. V gave up 1 base and J gave up 1 base, with 14 bases separating them. CDR1 is SGHRS and CDR2 is YFSETQ in the germline V gene. As DNA, the CDR3 is TGCGCCAGCAGCTTGACAACAGCTCAGGGGAACACTGAAGCTTTCTTT. It is translated as CASSLTTAQGNTEAFF.

This clonotype was observed at least ten times. The chain links TRBV7-9 to TRBJ2-1; either TRBD1 or TRBD2 may fit D (5 bases each). The CDR3 is 15 amino acids. Germline loops: CDR1 SEHNR, CDR2 FQNEAQ (reference sequence). The germline V and J ends were trimmed by 1 base and 5 bases, with 12 bases remaining between them. CDR3 sequence (DNA): TGTGCCAGCAGCTTAGGGGGGACGATCAACAATGAGCAGTTCTTC. Amino acids: CASSLGGTINNEQFF.

This clonotype has more than one count but fewer than ten. The chain is built from TRBV27 and TRBJ2-1; 11 bases line up with TRBD2. With V trimmed by 6 bases and J by 1 base, 5 bases remained unmatched. The germline V gene has CDR1 MNHEY and CDR2 SMNVEV (reference sequence). The CDR3 is 16 amino acids. The CDR3 loop is CASRGTSGGSYNEQFF. CDR3 in DNA: TGTGCCAGCAGGGGGACTAGCGGAGGGTCCTACAATGAGCAGTTCTTC.

This clonotype has at least ten counts. The chain uses TRBV28 and TRBJ2-4; 10 nucleotides agree with TRBD2. CDR3 length: 15 residues. CDR1 and CDR2 from the germline V gene are MDHEN and SYDVKM. Trimming removed 5 bases from V and 5 bases from J; junction bases left unmatched: 6. CDR3 nucleotide sequence: TGTGCCAGCAGTCTAACGGGGACTAGCGAAAACATTCAGTACTTC. Residues: CASSLTGTSENIQYF.

This clonotype occurred many times. The chain carries TRBV7-2 and TRBJ2-7; 14 bases agree with TRBD2. V shed 6 bases, J shed 2 bases, and the junction held 6 bases outside the gene matches. The germline V gene encodes CDR1 SGHTA and CDR2 FQGNSA. This CDR3 region has 16 residues. This chain's CDR3 is CASSPRLAGGPYEQYF. CDR3 in DNA: TGTGCCAGCAGTCCCAGACTAGCGGGGGGGCCCTACGAGCAGTACTTC.

This clonotype was counted ten times or more. This chain connects TRBV5-4 to TRBJ2-1; unclear D gene. V was cut by 4 bases and J by 6 bases, with 17 bases left in between. CDR1 is SGHNT and CDR2 is YYREEE in the germline V gene (reference sequence). The length of the CDR3 is 15 residues. CDR3 protein: CASSQEGLPSNEQFF. In nucleotides, the CDR3 is TGTGCCAGCAGCCAGGAAGGCCTCCCCTCCAATGAGCAGTTCTTC.

This clonotype has ten or more counts. This chain links TRBV20-1 with TRBJ2-1; no clear D gene. From germline, CDR1 is DFQATT and CDR2 SNEGSKA (reference sequence). V was trimmed by 8 bases and J by 0 bases, leaving 20 bases between them. There are 16 residues in the CDR3. The CDR3 coding sequence is TGCAGTTACACCCCTACTACTGGCGCCTCCTACAATGAGCAGTTCTTC. It specifies CSYTPTTGASYNEQFF.